Shown below are 28 T cell receptor beta chains from a single sample sequenced in a study of regulatory T cells in long-lasting Graves disease (dated by TCRdb to the early 2020s). Preparation of the library involved multiplex PCR. Sequenced using an Illumina HiSeq 4000. CDR3 regions were amplified by Arm-PCR with iRepertoire HTBI primers to construct TCR beta libraries. TCRdb took the public reads, trimmed them with fastp at Q25, ran MiXCR for clone calling and kept in-frame beta chains. Rows matching on CDR3 protein sequence are summarized as one entry with the most common DNA and genes. The sample table shows about 460,000 distinct CDR3 sequences, and around a fifth are seen once. Jointly, the top ten make up approximately 14% of the sample. Taken with the paper, the label for time point translates to: persistent/refractory GD, antithyroid drugs over 5 years with positive TRAb. RNA was extracted from PBMCs in TRIzol for both TCR sequencing and RNA sequencing.

The sample here was peripheral blood mononuclear cells (PBMCs), taken when the disease was refractory, from a patient treated with antithyroid drugs. These receptors all stem from a female donor with Graves disease.

This clonotype has a handful of counts. The chain links TRBV7-2 to TRBJ2-2; maybe TRBD2 (6 bases). The CDR3 runs to 15 residues. Deletions cut 0 bases from V and 5 bases from J, with 10 bases between. In germline, CDR1 is SGHTA, CDR2 FQGNSA. CDR3 loop: CASSLAGTRTGELFF. In DNA, the CDR3 is TGTGCCAGCAGCTTAGCTGGGACTCGTACCGGGGAGCTGTTTTTT.

This clonotype has a handful of counts. The gene calls are TRBV7-8 and TRBJ2-2, with D tentatively TRBD1 (5 bases). V was cut by 5 bases and J by 0 bases, with 19 bases left in between. CDR3 size: 18 residues. CDR1 SGHVS and CDR2 FQNEAQ come from the germline V gene. CDR3 sequence reads: CASSLRGGARANTGELFF. CDR3 DNA sequence: TGTGCCAGCAGCCTAAGAGGTGGGGCCAGAGCGAACACCGGGGAGCTGTTTTTT.

This clonotype was detected many times. V usage is TRBV19 and J usage is TRBJ1-1; perhaps TRBD1 as D (5 bases). This CDR3 contains 14 residues. Per germline, CDR1 LNHDA and CDR2 SQIVND (reference sequence). Trimming left V 5 bases short and J 6 bases short, with 16 bases between. CDR3 in amino acids: CASSSGTAGAEAFF. DNA for the CDR3: TGTGCCAGTAGTTCCGGGACGGCGGGGGCTGAAGCTTTCTTT.

V and J are TRBV30 and TRBJ2-1; D is undetermined. The germline CDR1 and CDR2 sequences are GTSNPN and SVGIG (reference sequence). This CDR3 region has 14 residues. V was pared by 6 bases and J by 0 bases, with 12 bases between. The CDR3 sequence is CACATTHSYNEQFF. CDR3 nucleotide sequence: TGTGCCTGCGCAACTACCCACTCCTACAATGAGCAGTTCTTC.

The rearrangement uses TRBV7-6 and TRBJ1-5; perhaps TRBD1 as D (5 bases). V lost 5 bases and J 1 base, leaving 12 bases between the germline ends. The CDR3 is 15 amino acids. Germline CDR1 SGHVS, CDR2 FNYEAQ. The CDR3 loop is CASSQGRKSNQPQHF. CDR3 sequence (DNA): TGTGCCAGCAGCCAGGGACGGAAGAGCAATCAGCCCCAGCATTTT.

This clonotype came up many times. This chain links TRBV3-1 with TRBJ2-2; D remains ambiguous. There are 15 residues in the CDR3. Germline V gene data show CDR1 as LGHDT and CDR2 as YNNKEL (reference sequence). The V end was cut by 2 bases, the J end by 5 bases, with 12 bases between. The CDR3 bases are TGTGCCAGCAGCCAAAACGTCCCTAGGACCGGGGAGCTGTTTTTT. Translation gives CASSQNVPRTGELFF.

This clonotype was counted at least ten times. This chain connects TRBV6-5 to TRBJ1-1; D gene unclear. The CDR3 length is 14 residues. V shed 2 bases and J shed 4 bases, with 11 bases lying between them. CDR1 and CDR2 from the germline V gene are MNHEY and SVGAGI. The CDR3 reads CASSYAGRGTEAFF. The CDR3 DNA is TGTGCCAGCAGTTACGCAGGCCGGGGCACTGAAGCTTTCTTT.

This clonotype was recorded a few times. V gene TRBV28 combines with J gene TRBJ2-3; 7 nucleotides line up with TRBD1. This CDR3 is built from 16 residues. Germline values: CDR1 MDHEN, CDR2 SYDVKM. The V gene end was trimmed by 5 bases and the J gene end by 5 bases; junction bases not matched to a gene: 13. The CDR3 spells CASSTYGQAKGDTQYF. The CDR3 nucleotides read TGTGCCAGCAGTACCTACGGACAGGCTAAAGGAGATACGCAGTATTTT.

This clonotype was picked up a small number of times. The CDR3 reads CASSSTQLYTDTQYF. The DNA for the CDR3 is TGTGCCAGCAGCTCAACCCAGTTATACACAGATACGCAGTATTTT. The genes are TRBV7-2 and TRBJ2-3; the D is unclear. Trimming removed 4 bases at V and 2 bases at J, with 13 bases between. This CDR3 is built from 15 residues. From germline, CDR1 is SGHTA and CDR2 FQGNSA.

This clonotype was seen many times. The J gene is TRBJ1-1, the V gene TRBV9; D possibly corresponds to TRBD1 (5 bases). The germline V gene encodes CDR1 SGDLS and CDR2 YYNGEE. V lost 0 bases, J lost 4 bases, and 10 bases lay in between. The CDR3 has 14 amino acids. The CDR3 DNA follows: TGTGCCAGCAGCGTAGGAGGGGCGGGCACTGAAGCTTTCTTT. Its translation: CASSVGGAGTEAFF.

Many counts were recorded for this clonotype. J is TRBJ1-6 and V is TRBV7-2; TRBD1 aligns across 7 bases. Looked up from germline, CDR1 is SGHTA and CDR2 is FQGNSA. CDR3 size: 13 residues. V lost 7 bases and J lost 8; bases outside the gene matches: 5. For the CDR3, the DNA is TGTGCCAGCAACCACGACAGGGATTCACCCCTCCACTTT. Residues: CASNHDRDSPLHF. Looking up the rest from reference TRBV7-2 and TRBJ1-6 gives the full variable domain: GAGVSQSPSNKVTEKGKDVELRCDPISGHTALYWYRQSLGQGLEFLIYFQGNSAPDKSGLPSDRFSAERTGGSVSTLTIQRTQQEDSAVYLCASNHDRDSPLHFGNGTRLTVT.

This clonotype appeared a few times. V usage is TRBV7-8 and J usage is TRBJ1-6; no definite D call. This CDR3 spans 13 amino acids. V lost 3 bases to trimming and J lost 10 bases, with 10 bases between them. CDR1 is SGHVS, CDR2 FQNEAQ, per germline. The CDR3 nucleotides read TGTGCCAGCAGCTTTCAACGACAATCACCCCTCCACTTT. Its protein product is CASSFQRQSPLHF.

This clonotype was recorded at least ten times. V is TRBV18 and J is TRBJ2-7, with unresolved D. Germline V gives CDR1 KGHSH, CDR2 LQKENI. This CDR3 region has 11 residues. V lost 2 bases and J lost 5, with 4 bases in between. CDR3 protein: CASSPDHEQYF. In DNA, the CDR3 is TGTGCCAGCTCACCAGACCACGAGCAGTACTTC.

Here the CDR3 DNA reads TGTGCCAGCAGCACGGCCCGAGAGACCCAGTACTTC. It codes for CASSTARETQYF. V and J are TRBV7-8 and TRBJ2-5; D unresolved. The V end lost 5 bases, the J end lost 4 bases, and 8 bases lay between the germline ends. CDR3 size: 12 residues. Germline V gene lookup returns CDR1 SGHVS and CDR2 FQNEAQ.

This clonotype occurred many times. DNA of the CDR3: TGCAGTGCTACAACAGGGCTCCACGATGGCTACACCTTC. The encoded protein is CSATTGLHDGYTF. This sequence joins TRBV20-1 and TRBJ1-2; D possibly corresponds to TRBD1 (6 bases). Germline V gene data show CDR1 as DFQATT and CDR2 as SNEGSKA (reference sequence). The V end lost 4 bases, the J end lost 6 bases, and 15 bases lay between the germline ends. This CDR3 spans 13 amino acids.

This clonotype was observed a handful of times. The chain combines TRBV7-3 with TRBJ2-5, with a weak D call TRBD2 (7 bases). The CDR3 consists of 15 residues. V was clipped by 1 base and J by 5 bases, with 14 bases between them. Germline loops: CDR1 SGHTA, CDR2 FQGTGA. The CDR3 loop reads CASSLNKGGQETQYF. The CDR3 DNA sequence: TGTGCCAGCAGCTTAAATAAGGGGGGGCAGGAGACCCAGTACTTC.

The rearrangement joins TRBV4-2 to TRBJ1-5; TRBD1 is a possible D gene (6 bases). Germline values: CDR1 LGHNA, CDR2 YNFKEQ. The CDR3 is 16 amino acids. With 0 bases removed from V and 9 bases from J, the gap between germline ends came to 18 bases. CDR3 amino acids: CASSQEAPGAGGPQHF. The CDR3 DNA is TGTGCCAGCAGCCAAGAGGCACCGGGGGCGGGTGGGCCCCAGCATTTT.

The rearrangement joins TRBV5-1 to TRBJ2-7; D possibly corresponds to TRBD1 (5 bases). CDR3 size: 14 residues. Trimming cost V 0 bases and J 3 bases, with 10 bases left between them. The V gene's germline CDR1 is SGHRS and CDR2 YFSETQ. The CDR3 sequence: CASSLDRSLYEQYF. DNA of the CDR3: TGCGCCAGCAGCTTGGACAGGTCTCTCTACGAGCAGTACTTC.

This clonotype was recorded at least ten times. The chain couples TRBV28 to TRBJ1-4, with D perhaps matching TRBD1 (5 bases). The ends were cut back, 10 bases at V and 5 bases at J, with 17 bases in the middle. Per the germline V gene, CDR1 is MDHEN and CDR2 is SYDVKM. The CDR3 is 14 residues long. CDR3 DNA: TGTGCCACCCAGTTTAAGGGGAGGAATGAAAAACTGTTTTTT. The encoded protein is CATQFKGRNEKLFF.

This clonotype was seen ten or more times. The chain couples TRBV7-2 to TRBJ2-2; D assignment may be TRBD1 or TRBD2 (6 bases each). The length of the CDR3 is 15 residues. V lost 4 bases and J lost 2, with 11 bases in between. From germline, CDR1 is SGHTA and CDR2 FQGNSA. The CDR3 nucleotides are TGTGCCAGCAGCTCTGTCGGGGGCAACACCGGGGAGCTGTTTTTT. It specifies CASSSVGGNTGELFF.

The CDR3 DNA is TGTGCCAGCAGGGGCAGGGAGGATAAAAACACTGAAGCTTTCTTT. Amino acids: CASRGREDKNTEAFF. This chain connects TRBV9 to TRBJ1-1, with D perhaps TRBD1 (5 bases). V lost 5 bases and J lost 2, with 16 bases in between. In germline, CDR1 is SGDLS, CDR2 YYNGEE. This CDR3 comprises 15 residues.

V is TRBV5-1 and J is TRBJ2-7; D might be TRBD1 (6 bases). The CDR3 totals 14 residues. The germline gives CDR1 SGHRS, CDR2 YFSETQ. The V and J ends lost 0 bases and 3 bases respectively, with 10 bases between them. CDR3 residues: CASSLGGPVYEQYF. The CDR3 DNA follows: TGCGCCAGCAGCTTGGGGGGGCCTGTCTACGAGCAGTACTTC.

This clonotype was detected a few times. J is TRBJ2-4 and V is TRBV7-3; D could derive from TRBD1 or TRBD2 (5 bases each). The length of the CDR3 is 15 residues. Looked up from germline, CDR1 is SGHTA and CDR2 is FQGTGA. V gave up 5 bases and J gave up 5 bases, with 16 bases separating them. CDR3 sequence: CASSPWPGRQNIQYF. In DNA, the CDR3 is TGTGCCAGCAGCCCTTGGCCGGGACGACAAAACATTCAGTACTTC.

The chain has TRBV12-3 or TRBV12-4 and TRBJ2-7; 7 bases agree with TRBD2. CDR3 size: 14 residues. Germline trimming cut 4 bases from V and 6 bases from J; bases unmatched to any gene: 9. DNA of the CDR3: TGTGCCAGCAGTTGGGGGACTAAGATTAGCGAGCAGTACTTC. This encodes CASSWGTKISEQYF.

The CDR3 DNA reads TGTGCCAGTAGGCGGGTACAAGGCTCCTACGAGCAGTACTTC. This codes for CASRRVQGSYEQYF. The rearrangement uses TRBV19 and TRBJ2-7, with D perhaps TRBD2 (5 bases). Trimming left V 6 bases short and J 0 bases short, with 12 bases between. Germline-derived CDR1 and CDR2 are LNHDA and SQIVND (reference sequence). The CDR3 sequence is 14 residues long.

This clonotype was recorded many times. The rearrangement links TRBV6-1 to TRBJ1-6, with D possibly matching TRBD1 (5 bases). The CDR3 length is 15 residues. V shed 7 bases and J shed 0 bases, with 10 bases lying between them. Germline V gene sequence: CDR1 MNHNS, CDR2 SASEGT. This CDR3 is CASTRDPSYNSPLHF. CDR3 DNA sequence: TGTGCCAGCACTCGGGACCCCTCCTATAATTCACCCCTCCACTTT.

This clonotype has only a few counts. The rearrangement joins TRBV20-1 to TRBJ1-1; no definite D call. V was cut by 0 bases and J by 1 base, with 9 bases left in between. Germline-derived CDR1 and CDR2 are DFQATT and SNEGSKA (reference sequence). The CDR3 is 14 residues long. CDR3 in amino acids: CSARDLRQNTEAFF. DNA for the CDR3: TGCAGTGCTAGAGATCTTAGGCAGAACACTGAAGCTTTCTTT.

This rearrangement joins TRBV20-1 to TRBJ2-4, with 7 bases identical to TRBD2. The CDR3 extends over 15 amino acids. Germline trimming cut 5 bases from V and 0 bases from J; bases unmatched to any gene: 7. CDR1 DFQATT and CDR2 SNEGSKA come from the germline V gene (reference sequence). The CDR3 sequence is CSARRLALAKNIQYF. CDR3 bases: TGCAGTGCTCGGAGACTAGCCCTAGCCAAAAACATTCAGTACTTC.